Presented here are 22 T cell receptor beta chains from one specimen sequenced in a study of cytomegalovirus exposure and HLA in healthy donors. The PCR made use of 60 Vbeta and 13 Jbeta primers. The repertoire was sequenced with immunoSEQ multiplex PCR; TCRdb's copy has only in-frame clones and lacks some. The data contain 110,000 to 150,000 clones, roughly 79% of them singletons. The sample taken for sequencing was PBMCs. Source of these receptors: a woman aged 25 to 39 in good health and CMV-seronegative.

This chain links TRBV27 with TRBJ2-7; 11 bases match TRBD2. CDR1 and CDR2 (germline): MNHEY, SMNVEV (reference sequence). The CDR3 extends over 15 amino acids. J was trimmed by 7 bases and V by 6 bases; bases with no gene match: 11. As DNA, the CDR3 is TGTGCCAGCAGCTCACGTGGACTAGCGGGTGGAGAGCAGTACTTC. Residues: CASSSRGLAGGEQYF.

This clone was found a few times. This sequence joins TRBV5-4 and TRBJ2-4; TRBD2 might be the D (5 bases). CDR3 length: 13 amino acids. Germline V gene sequence: CDR1 SGHNT, CDR2 YYREEE (reference sequence). Trimming left V 2 bases short and J 7 bases short, with 10 bases between. CDR3 residues: CASSFRGMNIQYF. In DNA form, the CDR3 reads TGTGCCAGCAGCTTTCGGGGTATGAACATTCAGTACTTC.

This chain joins TRBV6-5 and TRBJ1-1; D possibly corresponds to TRBD1 (5 bases). V lost 6 bases and J 5 bases, leaving 13 bases between the germline ends. Germline values: CDR1 MNHEY, CDR2 SVGAGI. The CDR3 totals 13 residues. The CDR3 bases are TGTGCCAGCAGCCGAGGGGCGGGGACTGAAGCTTTCTTT. This codes for CASSRGAGTEAFF.

V and J are TRBV19 and TRBJ1-2, with a weak D call TRBD1 (6 bases). The V gene lost 11 bases and the J gene lost 2 bases, with 15 bases spanning the gap. The CDR3 runs to 13 residues. Per the germline V gene, CDR1 is LNHDA and CDR2 is SQIVND (reference sequence). This CDR3 is CASTGLGNYGYTF. In DNA, the CDR3 is TGTGCCTCTACAGGGCTGGGGAACTATGGCTACACCTTC.

The chain carries TRBV30 and TRBJ1-1; D ambiguous. The V gene lost 3 bases and the J gene lost 0 bases, with 8 bases spanning the gap. The CDR3 is 13 residues long. Germline V lookup: CDR1 GTSNPN, CDR2 SVGIG (reference sequence). CDR3 DNA: TGTGCCTGGAGGAGGGAGCTGAACACTGAAGCTTTCTTT. It specifies CAWRRELNTEAFF.

The chain has TRBV7-9 and TRBJ1-2, with D tentatively TRBD1 (5 bases). Looked up from germline, CDR1 is SEHNR and CDR2 is FQNEAQ (reference sequence). V lost 1 base to trimming and J lost 6 bases, with 15 bases between them. CDR3 length: 15 amino acids. This chain's CDR3 is CASSLGQGTIDGYTF. CDR3 nucleotides: TGTGCCAGCAGCTTAGGACAAGGGACTATAGATGGCTACACCTTC.

The rearrangement uses TRBV15 and TRBJ2-2; D unclear. Germline-derived CDR1 and CDR2 are LNHNV and YYDKDF (reference sequence). The CDR3 has 16 residues. V was trimmed by 1 base and J by 5 bases, leaving 14 bases between them. CDR3 bases: TGTGCCACCAGCAGAGGAAGATCTTTCGGGACCGGGGAGCTGTTTTTT. It translates to CATSRGRSFGTGELFF.

This clone appeared a few times. The V gene is TRBV5-4, the J gene TRBJ1-2; tentatively, D is TRBD1 (6 bases). There are 15 residues in the CDR3. Germline V gene sequence: CDR1 SGHNT, CDR2 YYREEE (reference sequence). V was pared by 4 bases and J by 5 bases, with 18 bases between. CDR3 coding DNA: TGTGCCAGCAGCCCACCTCCAGGGGCCCAGTATGGCTACACCTTC. Amino acid sequence: CASSPPPGAQYGYTF.

V usage is TRBV7-3 and J usage is TRBJ2-7, with TRBD1 matching 9 bases. Germline V gene sequence: CDR1 SGHTA, CDR2 FQGTGA. The CDR3 extends over 15 amino acids. With V trimmed by 5 bases and J by 1 base, 6 bases remained unmatched. CDR3 sequence reads: CASSRSGTGSYEQYF. In nucleotides, the CDR3 is TGTGCCAGCAGCCGAAGTGGGACAGGGTCCTACGAGCAGTACTTC.

This chain connects TRBV4-1 to TRBJ1-1, with TRBD1 identical over 7 bases. V lost 3 bases and J lost 3; bases outside the gene matches: 4. The CDR3 is 14 amino acids. Germline V gene lookup returns CDR1 MGHRA and CDR2 YSYEKL. The CDR3 DNA reads TGCGCCAGCAGCCACTCAGGGGGACACACTGAAGCTTTCTTT. It yields the protein CASSHSGGHTEAFF.

The V call is TRBV19, the J call TRBJ2-4; D call uncertain. Deletions cut 3 bases from V and 8 bases from J, with 11 bases between. The CDR3 is made up of 13 amino acids. Looked up from germline, CDR1 is LNHDA and CDR2 is SQIVND (reference sequence). As DNA, the CDR3 is TGTGCCAGTAGTATTAGTGAGGTTGACATTCAGTACTTC. Translated, it gives CASSISEVDIQYF.

The V and J genes are TRBV4-1 and TRBJ1-5; TRBD1 might be the D (6 bases). V lost 1 base to trimming and J lost 3 bases, with 13 bases between them. The length of the CDR3 is 16 residues. CDR1 is MGHRA and CDR2 is YSYEKL in the germline V gene. The CDR3 spells CASSQAPQGPNQPQHF. CDR3 sequence (DNA): TGCGCCAGCAGCCAAGCACCACAGGGCCCCAATCAGCCCCAGCATTTT.

The chain recombines TRBV7-9 with TRBJ2-7, with D unclear. The V end was cut by 4 bases, the J end by 3 bases, with 10 bases between. This CDR3 is 13 amino acids long. Germline CDR1 SEHNR, CDR2 FQNEAQ (reference sequence). The CDR3 bases are TGTGCCAGCAGCTCAACTGAATTCTACGAGCAGTACTTC. Its protein is CASSSTEFYEQYF.

The chain links TRBV5-4 to TRBJ1-2; 9 positions match TRBD1. Germline V CDR1 and CDR2: SGHNT, YYREEE (reference sequence). The CDR3 is 15 residues long. J gave up 5 bases and V 4 bases, and 9 bases lay outside the gene matches. Here the CDR3 DNA reads TGTGCCAGCAGCCGACCCCCGGGACAGGGATATGGCTACACCTTC. Its protein product is CASSRPPGQGYGYTF.

This clone has more than one count but fewer than ten. The rearrangement links TRBV19 to TRBJ2-4; 8 nucleotides match TRBD1. Germline values: CDR1 LNHDA, CDR2 SQIVND (reference sequence). CDR3 size: 14 residues. With 8 bases clipped from V and 7 bases from J, the junction kept 10 bases outside the gene matches. The CDR3 loop reads CASRPRQGKNIQYF. The CDR3 nucleotides are TGTGCCAGTCGTCCAAGACAGGGGAAGAACATTCAGTACTTC.

This chain links TRBV2 with TRBJ2-1; 9 positions match TRBD1. With 3 bases clipped from V and 8 bases from J, the junction kept 5 bases outside the gene matches. Germline loops: CDR1 SNHLY, CDR2 FYNNEI. The CDR3 length is 14 residues. Here the CDR3 reads CASSDDRGVDEQFF. The CDR3 DNA reads TGTGCCAGCAGTGATGACAGGGGGGTGGATGAGCAGTTCTTC.

V and J are TRBV10-3 and TRBJ1-2; weak D call: TRBD1 (6 bases). Germline CDR1 ENHRY, CDR2 SYGVKD. This CDR3 contains 14 residues. Trimming left V 6 bases short and J 5 bases short, with 16 bases between. The CDR3 bases are TGTGCCATCAGCGAAGAGGGGGTTGGGTATGGCTACACCTTC. Protein sequence: CAISEEGVGYGYTF.

This clone has only one observation. The chain links TRBV28 to TRBJ2-2; no definite D call. Germline V gene data show CDR1 as MDHEN and CDR2 as SYDVKM. Trimming took off 6 bases at V and 3 bases at J, with 14 bases between the two ends. This CDR3 spans 15 amino acids. The CDR3 sequence is CASREQRLDTGELFF. CDR3 nucleotides: TGTGCCAGCAGGGAGCAACGGCTCGACACCGGGGAGCTGTTTTTT.

The chain joins TRBV7-2 to TRBJ2-7; D remains unclear. The V end was cut by 5 bases, the J end by 4 bases, with 15 bases between. Looked up from germline, CDR1 is SGHTA and CDR2 is FQGNSA. This CDR3 has 14 amino acids. This chain's CDR3 is CASSPDPRRYEQYF. Written as DNA, the CDR3 is TGTGCCAGCAGCCCAGATCCTCGCAGGTACGAGCAGTACTTC.

The chain couples TRBV5-5 to TRBJ1-2, with 8 nucleotides matching TRBD1. Germline V CDR1 and CDR2: SGHKS, YYEKEE (reference sequence). V shed 2 bases, J shed 5 bases, and the junction held 8 bases outside the gene matches. This CDR3 is built from 15 residues. The CDR3 DNA reads TGTGCCAGCAGCTTAGTTGACAGGGGTAGATATGGCTACACCTTC. It encodes CASSLVDRGRYGYTF.

This clone was counted a few times. The gene calls are TRBV21-1 and TRBJ1-1; the D call of TRBD1 is as the table states it, not checked on the DNA. TRBV21-1 is reported as a pseudogene. This CDR3 is 14 amino acids long. In DNA, the CDR3 is TGTGCCAGACCAGGAGGGACAGTGAACACTGAAGCTTTCTTT. This encodes CARPGGTVNTEAFF.

The rearrangement joins TRBV10-3 to TRBJ1-1; weak D call: TRBD1 (5 bases). The V end was cut by 7 bases, the J end by 0 bases, with 9 bases between. The CDR3 runs to 13 residues. Per the germline V gene, CDR1 is ENHRY and CDR2 is SYGVKD. DNA of the CDR3: TGTGCCATCACACAGGTAGTGAACACTGAAGCTTTCTTT. Protein product: CAITQVVNTEAFF.